Below, 28 T cell receptor beta chains from the same sample are listed, as sequenced in a study of blood T cell repertoires in COVID-19. Here immunoSEQ multiplex PCR was the method, and the copy in TCRdb shows in-frame clones only, minus some. The top ten clones hold 4.5% to 5.5% of a sample with 190,000 or so clones, 86% of them seen once. The specimen sequenced was PBMCs or T cells enriched from blood (not recorded which). These receptors were collected from a woman aged 25 to 39 who had been exposed to COVID-19.

The chain links TRBV5-1 to TRBJ1-2, with a weak D call TRBD1 (6 bases). There are 14 residues in the CDR3. The V end lost 2 bases, the J end lost 4 bases, and 12 bases lay between the germline ends. Germline V gene lookup returns CDR1 SGHRS and CDR2 YFSETQ. CDR3 protein: CASSFEGGVYGYTF. CDR3 sequence (DNA): TGCGCCAGCAGCTTCGAAGGGGGGGTCTATGGCTACACCTTC.

The genes are TRBV29-1 and TRBJ1-1; D possibly corresponds to TRBD1 (5 bases). CDR1 is SQVTM and CDR2 is ANQGSEA in the germline V gene. V was cut by 3 bases and J by 4 bases, with 18 bases left in between. This CDR3 is built from 15 residues. CDR3 nucleotide sequence: TGCAGCGTTGACAGGGTTGGGGGGTATGGCACTGAAGCTTTCTTT. This encodes CSVDRVGGYGTEAFF.

The rearrangement uses TRBV2 and TRBJ1-2, with 11 bases identical to TRBD1. Trimming took 10 bases from V and 7 from J; bases not matched to a gene: 14. The CDR3 has 15 amino acids. Germline CDR1 and CDR2: SNHLY and FYNNEI. DNA of the CDR3: TGTGCCATCCCACCCCCGGGACAGGGGGTAAGTGGCTACACCTTC. This sequence encodes CAIPPPGQGVSGYTF. Based on the CDR3 plus reference TRBV2 and TRBJ1-2, the full variable domain is EPEVTQTPSHQVTQMGQEVILRCVPISNHLYFYWYRQILGQKVEFLVSFYNNEISEKSEIFDDQFSVERPDGSNFTLKIRSTKLEDSAMYFCAIPPPGQGVSGYTFGSGTRLTVV.

The chain employs TRBV19 and TRBJ1-3, with TRBD1 matching over 7 bases. The V gene end was trimmed by 7 bases and the J gene end by 3 bases; junction bases not matched to a gene: 15. This CDR3 has 17 residues. Germline CDR1 reads LNHDA; CDR2 reads SQIVND (reference sequence). The CDR3: CASTPRNRGSFGNTIYF. The DNA of the CDR3 is TGTGCCAGTACCCCAAGGAACAGGGGATCCTTTGGAAACACCATATATTTT.

The chain has TRBV29-1 and TRBJ2-5, with D possibly matching TRBD1 (5 bases). CDR1 and CDR2 from the germline V gene are SQVTM and ANQGSEA. CDR3 length: 11 amino acids. Trimming left V 3 bases short and J 4 bases short, with 6 bases between. CDR3 sequence reads: CSVDRVETQYF. Here the CDR3 DNA reads TGCAGCGTTGACAGGGTAGAGACCCAGTACTTC.

The V call is TRBV6-5, the J call TRBJ1-4; tentative D call: TRBD1 (5 bases). This CDR3 is 14 amino acids long. The V end was cut by 2 bases, the J end by 8 bases, with 12 bases between. The germline V gene has CDR1 MNHEY and CDR2 SVGAGI. The CDR3 DNA is TGTGCCAGCAGTTACGGGGGGGACTCGGAAAAACTGTTTTTT. Translation gives CASSYGGDSEKLFF.

The chain recombines TRBV7-2 with TRBJ2-5; D possibly corresponds to TRBD2 (6 bases). This CDR3 contains 15 residues. Germline-derived CDR1 and CDR2 are SGHTA and FQGNSA. V was clipped by 5 bases and J by 5 bases, with 18 bases between them. CDR3 coding DNA: TGTGCCAGCAGCCCCTCGGGGGTGGTTTCGGAGACCCAGTACTTC. Translation gives CASSPSGVVSETQYF.

In nucleotides, the CDR3 is TGTGCCAGCCTTTGGCTTTTTAATCAGCCCCAGCATTTT. Its translation is CASLWLFNQPQHF. The chain recombines TRBV2 with TRBJ1-5; D unresolved. CDR3 length: 13 residues. Germline V gene lookup returns CDR1 SNHLY and CDR2 FYNNEI. The V end lost 8 bases, the J end lost 4 bases, and 12 bases lay between the germline ends.

The rearrangement links TRBV13 to TRBJ2-7; TRBD1 matches at 11 bases. Trimming removed 4 bases from V and 5 bases from J; junction bases left unmatched: 4. Germline V gives CDR1 PRHDT, CDR2 FYEKMQ (reference sequence). The CDR3 covers 14 residues. The CDR3 nucleotides are TGTGCCAGCAGCTCTGGACAGGGGGCCCACGAGCAGTACTTC. Its protein product is CASSSGQGAHEQYF.

This clone was detected once. The CDR3 here is CATSSLSYEQYF. The CDR3, as DNA: TGTGCCACCAGCAGCCTCTCCTACGAGCAGTACTTC. This chain connects TRBV15 to TRBJ2-7; D not certain. From germline, CDR1 is LNHNV and CDR2 YYDKDF (reference sequence). The length of the CDR3 is 12 residues. Between the trimmed V and J ends, which lost 3 bases and 0 bases, there was a span of 3 bases.

This clone was recorded only once. The chain joins TRBV7-9 to TRBJ2-6, with D unresolved. Germline V gene sequence: CDR1 SEHNR, CDR2 FQNEAQ (reference sequence). The CDR3 contains 15 residues. V lost 2 bases and J 0 bases, leaving 5 bases between the germline ends. The CDR3 is CASSLLFSGANVLTF. The CDR3 nucleotides are TGTGCCAGCAGCTTATTATTCTCTGGGGCCAACGTCCTGACTTTC.

The V call is TRBV9, the J call TRBJ2-6, with a possible D match to TRBD2 (5 bases). The germline gives CDR1 SGDLS, CDR2 YYNGEE. V was cut by 3 bases and J by 2 bases, with 15 bases left in between. CDR3 size: 17 residues. The CDR3 spells CASSAPDGIPGANVLTF. CDR3 sequence (DNA): TGTGCCAGCAGCGCACCCGACGGGATCCCTGGGGCCAACGTCCTGACTTTC.

This clone was seen only once. This sequence joins TRBV19 and TRBJ2-1; TRBD2 aligns across 7 bases. CDR1 and CDR2 (germline): LNHDA, SQIVND (reference sequence). With 3 bases clipped from V and 0 bases from J, the junction kept 20 bases outside the gene matches. The CDR3 has 21 residues. This CDR3 reads CASSIRGPPGGILSSYNEQFF. The CDR3 DNA sequence: TGTGCCAGTAGTATTCGGGGCCCACCCGGGGGGATTCTAAGCTCCTACAATGAGCAGTTCTTC.

The chain combines TRBV20-1 with TRBJ2-1, with D tentatively TRBD2 (5 bases). CDR1 and CDR2 from the germline V gene are DFQATT and SNEGSKA (reference sequence). V dropped 3 bases and J dropped 4 bases, with 13 bases sitting between them. The CDR3 consists of 14 residues. The CDR3, as DNA: TGCAGTGCTAGTCCCGGGGTACCTTACAATGAGCAGTTCTTC. Amino acid sequence: CSASPGVPYNEQFF.

The CDR3 DNA sequence: TGTGCCAGCAGTTCGCAGGGGGCGACCGGGGAGCTGTTTTTT. Amino acid sequence: CASSSQGATGELFF. The V call is TRBV27, the J call TRBJ2-2; 8 positions match TRBD1. This CDR3 region has 14 residues. Germline CDR1 MNHEY, CDR2 SMNVEV (reference sequence). With V trimmed by 4 bases and J by 5 bases, 3 bases remained unmatched.

This sequence joins TRBV30 and TRBJ2-7; D gene unclear. This CDR3 spans 12 amino acids. Germline loops: CDR1 GTSNPN, CDR2 SVGIG (reference sequence). V dropped 2 bases and J dropped 3 bases, with 8 bases sitting between them. The CDR3 nucleotides are TGTGCCTGGAGTAGAGAAAACTACGAGCAGTACTTC. Translation: CAWSRENYEQYF.

Comment on this clone: Mismatch with germline at one junction end may stem from a read error. The gene calls are TRBV27 and TRBJ2-2, with D possibly matching TRBD2 (5 bases). CDR3 length: 14 amino acids. The germline V gene encodes CDR1 MNHEY and CDR2 SMNVEV (reference sequence). CDR3 nucleotide sequence: TGTGCCAGCGGTTTGGCGGGGAACACCGGGGAGCTGTTTTTT. It translates to CASGLAGNTGELFF.

The chain is built from TRBV4-1 and TRBJ1-1; tentative D call: TRBD1 (5 bases). Trimming removed 8 bases at V and 0 bases at J, with 19 bases between. The CDR3 covers 16 residues. CDR1 and CDR2 from the germline V gene are MGHRA and YSYEKL. The CDR3 coding sequence is TGCGCCAGCTCCCAACAGGTCCCAGCGTTGAACACTGAAGCTTTCTTT. This translates into CASSQQVPALNTEAFF.

A single count supports this clone. The chain has TRBV3-1 (or the pseudogene TRBV3-2) and TRBJ2-7, with 8 bases fitting TRBD2. Germline lookup yields CDR1 LGHDT and CDR2 YNNKEL (reference sequence). The CDR3 loop spans 18 amino acids. Trimming at V came to 1 base and at J to 1 base, leaving 12 bases not matched to a gene. CDR3 sequence reads: CASSQVPPTSGYSYEQYF. The CDR3 DNA is TGTGCCAGCAGCCAAGTTCCGCCCACTAGCGGTTATTCCTACGAGCAGTACTTC.

V is TRBV7-2 and J is TRBJ1-5, with TRBD1 identical over 7 bases. This CDR3 has 15 amino acids. From germline, CDR1 is SGHTA and CDR2 FQGNSA. The ends lost 5 bases at V and 0 bases at J; junction bases unmatched: 4. This chain's CDR3 is CASSLDRASNQPQHF. In DNA, the CDR3 is TGTGCCAGCAGCCTTGACAGGGCTAGCAATCAGCCCCAGCATTTT.

V usage is TRBV29-1 and J usage is TRBJ2-3, with TRBD2 matching over 13 bases. Germline V gene sequence: CDR1 SQVTM, CDR2 ANQGSEA. This CDR3 is built from 17 residues. V shed 0 bases, J shed 7 bases, and the junction held 10 bases outside the gene matches. The DNA for the CDR3 is TGCAGCGTTGAAGAGCGCGGGACTAGCGGGGCGGGAAATACGCAGTATTTT. It yields the protein CSVEERGTSGAGNTQYF.

The rearrangement uses TRBV28 and TRBJ1-2; D is unresolved. Germline CDR1 MDHEN, CDR2 SYDVKM. The CDR3 covers 17 residues. V gave up 6 bases and J gave up 0 bases, with 20 bases separating them. The CDR3 here is CASSPTRRLGSNYGYTF. The CDR3 region has the DNA TGTGCCAGCAGCCCAACCCGCCGTCTGGGCTCTAACTATGGCTACACCTTC.

The chain is built from TRBV30 and TRBJ1-2, with D uncertain. The germline CDR1 and CDR2 sequences are GTSNPN and SVGIG (reference sequence). The CDR3 is 12 residues long. V was clipped by 4 bases and J by 5 bases, with 11 bases between them. The CDR3 reads CAWTAGSYGYTF. The CDR3 bases are TGTGCCTGGACCGCAGGTTCTTATGGCTACACCTTC.

This clone was seen a single time. CDR3 in amino acids: CASSLKGRRTEAFF. CDR3 in DNA: TGTGCCAGCAGCTTAAAGGGGCGCAGGACTGAAGCTTTCTTT. The J gene is TRBJ1-1, the V gene TRBV11-2; the D gene is possibly TRBD1 (5 bases). The germline gives CDR1 SGHAT, CDR2 FQNNGV. The CDR3 totals 14 residues. Trimming pared 2 bases from V and 5 bases from J, leaving 12 bases between.

The gene calls are TRBV20-1 and TRBJ2-1; a possible D gene is TRBD2 (5 bases). This CDR3 contains 11 residues. The V gene's germline CDR1 is DFQATT and CDR2 SNEGSKA (reference sequence). Trimming cost V 5 bases and J 6 bases, with 8 bases left between them. In DNA form, the CDR3 reads TGCAGTGCTGGACTTACCAATGAGCAGTTCTTC. It encodes CSAGLTNEQFF.

V and J are TRBV13 and TRBJ2-7, with D possibly TRBD1 on 5 matching bases. CDR3 length: 12 residues. The germline V gene has CDR1 PRHDT and CDR2 FYEKMQ (reference sequence). The V and J ends lost 5 bases and 3 bases respectively, with 8 bases between them. The CDR3 spells CASSPDSYEQYF. CDR3 coding DNA: TGTGCCAGCAGCCCTGACAGCTACGAGCAGTACTTC.

The chain employs TRBV12-3 or TRBV12-4 and TRBJ1-1, with no clear D. The CDR3 contains 11 residues. The V gene lost 5 bases and the J gene lost 4 bases, with 5 bases spanning the gap. The CDR3 DNA sequence: TGTGCCAGCAGTCCGGGCACTGAAGCTTTCTTT. It codes for CASSPGTEAFF.

The J gene is TRBJ1-3, the V gene TRBV28; 7 bases agree with TRBD1. Germline assignment: CDR1 MDHEN and CDR2 SYDVKM. Trimming took 5 bases from V and 5 from J; bases not matched to a gene: 12. CDR3 length: 16 residues. Here the CDR3 reads CASSPLTGNRRNTIYF. The CDR3 DNA sequence: TGTGCCAGCAGTCCGCTGACAGGGAACAGGAGAAACACCATATATTTT.